This TCR beta chain is drawn from a study of T cells in Graves' hyperthyroidism and ophthalmopathy (dated by TCRdb to the late 2010s). Study-level background: Peripheral blood was collected at initial diagnosis, before any treatment. The paper describes TCR Vbeta CDR3 sequencing of around 140 peripheral blood samples, made up of 40 to 45 ophthalmopathy patients, 70 to 80 hyperthyroidism patients and roughly 17 progressor patients. The 100 discovery patients were divided at random into training and test sets in a 7:3 ratio. After sampling, hyperthyroidism patients received methimazole starting at 30 mg daily, and ophthalmopathy patients received high-dose intravenous methylprednisolone. To identify TCR V-J signatures that set the groups apart, the researchers used a discovery cohort of 100 patients, made up of around 42 with Graves' ophthalmopathy and 55 to 65 with stable Graves' hyperthyroidism. The study also compared thyroid tissue and blood T-cell repertoires from several Graves' hyperthyroidism patients. An independent validation cohort of 18 to 20 hyperthyroidism patients and approximately 15 patients who later progressed to ophthalmopathy tested prospective prediction of ophthalmopathy.

Ophthalmopathy patients had moderately to severely active disease, with a Clinical Activity Score of 3 or more, a NOSPECS grade of 4 or more, and a disease duration of less than 3 months. The study excluded patients with uncontrolled infections, other autoimmune diseases, pregnancy or lactation. Clinical symptoms, serum thyroxine and TRAb, thyroid ultrasound, and orbital computed tomography formed the basis for the diagnoses. PBMCs were separated from 10 ml of fresh peripheral blood using Ficoll-Paque density gradient centrifugation. Total RNA was extracted using Trizol reagent, and RNA quality was assessed on an Agilent 2100 Bioanalyzer. The CDR3, from cysteine to phenylalanine, totals 12 residues. Of all the DNA, just the CDR3 is kept, 36 bases in frame from base 1. The V end loses 7 bases and the J end loses 7 bases, and a stretch of 10 bases separates them. CDR1 and CDR2, looked up from the germline V gene, are MDHEN and SYDVKM.

Paper-wide results and their limitations: In validation, the model predicted progression to ophthalmopathy a median of approximately 6.3 months before onset, with approximately 71% sensitivity and roughly 73% specificity. Sample size was not statistically predetermined, and blinding of investigators to group allocation was not performed. In cross-validation, a model built on a 13 V-J signature told ophthalmopathy apart from stable hyperthyroidism with less than 90% sensitivity and 81% to 82% specificity, and in testing the same model reached 80%/75%. Most expanded thyroid clonotypes (frequency above 0.001) were also detected in blood, suggesting blood repertoires may reflect thyroid immune responses.

This clonotype turned up a few times. Its binding antigen is unknown. No per-base quality is available; no much larger clone lies one base away. TCR beta CDR3 regions were amplified from RNA transcripts. The first round of RT-PCR for the TCR CDR3 was performed with the HTBI primer set and the Qiagen OneStep RT-PCR kit. A second multiplex PCR round built the libraries, followed by size selection and purification. The libraries were sequenced on an Illumina HiSeq2000 using paired-end 100 bp reads. The authors' analysis ran thus. Raw data were processed with SOAPnuke, discarding reads with adapters, uncalled bases, mean Phred below 15, or no exact constant-primer or identifier match. High-quality paired reads were merged with COPE v1.2.5, and unique nucleotide sequences were defined as clonotypes. MiTCR v1.1 was used to align clonotypes to the IMGT TRBV, TRBD and TRBJ reference segments. The analysis was restricted to V-J combinations with a frequency above 0.0001, which together covered about 99% of the repertoires. A TCS score was defined as the ratio of F50 (clonal expansion) to E x V (chaos), with BLOSUM62-based TCRdist applied between CDR3 peptides within each V-J. Welch's t-statistics and random forest reduced around 510 V-J features to 13, which were used in a naive Bayes classifier (R e1071). Using fastp trimming at Q25 and MiXCR clonotype assembly, TCRdb reanalyzed the public sequencing data and kept in-frame beta chains. Each entry merges the rows of one CDR3 protein and shows their most common DNA and genes. The V and J calls were determined by TCRdb, not by the authors. The sample records hundreds of thousands of distinct CDR3 sequences, approximately 22% of which are singletons. The top ten clonotypes cover less than 65% of the sample.

The sequencing sample was made of blood. The chain employs TRBV28 and TRBJ2-2; the D gene is possibly TRBD1 or TRBD2, with 5 bases matching each. The origin of this receptor is a woman in her seventies with Graves' ophthalmopathy. At the DNA level, the sequence is TGTGCCAGCACCCGAGGGGTCGGGGAGCTGTTTTTT. The encoded protein is CASTRGVGELFF. Joined to the reference TRBV28 and TRBJ2-2 proteins, this CDR3 gives the full variable domain: DVKVTQSSRYLVKRTGEKVFLECVQDMDHENMFWYRQDPGLGLRLIYFSYDVKMKEKGDIPEGYSVSREKKERFSLILESASTNQTSMYLCASTRGVGELFFGEGSRLTVL.